These 26 T cell receptor beta chains originate from one sample sequenced in a study of blood T cell repertoires in COVID-19. The data were produced by immunoSEQ multiplex PCR, yet TCRdb's version contains in-frame clones alone and is incomplete. The sample consists of 310,000 or so clones, approximately 93% of them appearing once. Sequencing used peripheral blood. These receptors came from a woman in her thirties with COVID-19, enrolled during active disease.

The chain couples TRBV5-8 to TRBJ2-3; D might be TRBD1 (7 bases). The CDR3 spans 15 residues. Germline loops: CDR1 SGHTS, CDR2 YDEGEE. Trimming stripped 4 bases from V and 4 bases from J, with 16 bases between. The CDR3 DNA is TGTGCCAGCAGCCCGCACAGGGGAGGTCCAGATACGCAGTATTTT. Amino acids: CASSPHRGGPDTQYF.

V gene TRBV19 combines with J gene TRBJ2-5; 7 nucleotides agree with TRBD2. J lost 4 bases, V lost 9 bases, and 11 bases had no gene match. Germline V gives CDR1 LNHDA, CDR2 SQIVND (reference sequence). This CDR3 contains 14 residues. CDR3 coding DNA: TGTGCCAGCACCCCGACTAGCTCGTTAGAGACCCAGTACTTC. It is translated as CASTPTSSLETQYF.

This sequence joins TRBV6-4 and TRBJ2-3, with D perhaps TRBD1 (5 bases). V was clipped by 5 bases and J by 0 bases, with 9 bases between them. This CDR3 has 14 amino acids. CDR1 and CDR2 (germline): MRHNA, SNTAGT. DNA for the CDR3: TGTGCCAGCAGTCTGGACACCAGCACAGATACGCAGTATTTT. It translates to CASSLDTSTDTQYF.

V is TRBV20-1 and J is TRBJ1-2; D remains unclear. Deletions cut 4 bases from V and 8 bases from J, with 8 bases between. CDR1 is DFQATT, CDR2 SNEGSKA, per germline (reference sequence). The CDR3 length is 10 residues. The CDR3 DNA reads as TGCAGTGCTAAGGCGGGAGGCTACACCTTC. Translating it yields CSAKAGGYTF.

The CDR3, as DNA: TGTGCCAGCGAGGCTAACTATGGCTACACCTTC. Amino acids: CASEANYGYTF. The chain couples TRBV28 to TRBJ1-2; D uncertain. In germline, CDR1 is MDHEN, CDR2 SYDVKM. The V gene lost 8 bases and the J gene lost 0 bases, with 4 bases spanning the gap. This CDR3 region has 11 residues.

The CDR3 DNA is TGTGCCAGCAGTTCCAGGGTCTACTATGGCTACACCTTC. It is translated as CASSSRVYYGYTF. The chain recombines TRBV6-2 or TRBV6-3 with TRBJ1-2; a possible D gene is TRBD1 (5 bases). Germline V gene lookup returns CDR1 MNHEY and CDR2 SVGEGT. The CDR3 length is 13 residues. With 4 bases removed from V and 3 bases from J, the gap between germline ends came to 9 bases.

The chain carries TRBV6-5 and TRBJ2-7; D possibly corresponds to TRBD1 (5 bases). Germline CDR1 reads MNHEY; CDR2 reads SVGAGI. CDR3 length: 15 amino acids. Trimming cost V 0 bases and J 1 base, with 10 bases left between them. CDR3 sequence reads: CASSYSPGNSYEQYF. The CDR3 region has the DNA TGTGCCAGCAGTTACTCTCCAGGGAATTCCTACGAGCAGTACTTC.

J is TRBJ2-5 and V is TRBV5-1; TRBD1 matches at 9 bases. Germline loops: CDR1 SGHRS, CDR2 YFSETQ. The CDR3 has 13 amino acids. V lost 4 bases and J lost 14; bases outside the gene matches: 12. CDR3 coding DNA: TGCGCCAGCAGCATCTACCCGGGACAGGGTTTTTACTTC. Encoded protein: CASSIYPGQGFYF.

The chain carries TRBV5-4 and TRBJ1-2; TRBD1 matches 9 bases. V was pared by 5 bases and J by 4 bases, with 12 bases of the junction left unmatched. Germline V gene sequence: CDR1 SGHNT, CDR2 YYREEE (reference sequence). This CDR3 comprises 16 residues. The CDR3 DNA sequence: TGTGCCAGCAGGCCCGCGGACAGGGGTATGCCCTATGGCTACACCTTC. Protein: CASRPADRGMPYGYTF. The full variable domain, its missing parts supplied by reference TRBV5-4 and TRBJ1-2, is ETGVTQSPTHLIKTRGQQVTLRCSSQSGHNTVSWYQQALGQGPQFIFQYYREEENGRGNFPPRFSGLQFPNYSSELNVNALELDDSALYLCASRPADRGMPYGYTFGSGTRLTVV.

Notes on this clone: Other DNA sequences within the sample encode an identical CDR3. CDR3 sequence: CASSESVNEQFF. In DNA, the CDR3 is TGTGCCAGCAGTGAGTCAGTCAATGAGCAGTTCTTC. The chain joins TRBV2 to TRBJ2-1; D unclear. V was cut by 3 bases and J by 6 bases, with 6 bases left in between. CDR3 length equals 12 residues. Per the germline V gene, CDR1 is SNHLY and CDR2 is FYNNEI. Full variable domain (remainder filled in from reference TRBV2 and TRBJ2-1): EPEVTQTPSHQVTQMGQEVILRCVPISNHLYFYWYRQILGQKVEFLVSFYNNEISEKSEIFDDQFSVERPDGSNFTLKIRSTKLEDSAMYFCASSESVNEQFFGPGTRLTVL.

The chain links TRBV19 to TRBJ2-1; D is perhaps TRBD1 (6 bases). The V end lost 5 bases, the J end lost 0 bases, and 14 bases lay between the germline ends. Germline V gene lookup returns CDR1 LNHDA and CDR2 SQIVND (reference sequence). The CDR3 totals 16 residues. CDR3 sequence reads: CASSVLQGSSYNEQFF. As DNA, the CDR3 is TGTGCCAGTAGTGTGTTACAGGGCAGCTCCTACAATGAGCAGTTCTTC.

The CDR3 loop reads CASTEGSGNTIYF. The DNA for the CDR3 is TGTGCCAGCACGGAGGGCTCTGGAAACACCATATATTTT. The chain uses TRBV5-8 and TRBJ1-3; D gene ambiguous. The CDR3 length is 13 residues. Trimming took 6 bases from V and 0 from J, leaving 7 bases between them. Germline V gives CDR1 SGHTS, CDR2 YDEGEE.

V usage is TRBV5-1 and J usage is TRBJ2-3, with D possibly being TRBD2 (7 bases). This CDR3 has 14 amino acids. Germline assignment: CDR1 SGHRS and CDR2 YFSETQ. V lost 7 bases and J lost 2, with 14 bases in between. Here the CDR3 reads CASGGAIPTDTQYF. CDR3 coding DNA: TGCGCCAGCGGGGGGGCTATACCCACAGATACGCAGTATTTT.

V gene TRBV2 combines with J gene TRBJ1-5, with D possibly being TRBD1 (6 bases). The CDR3 extends over 18 amino acids. V was clipped by 0 bases and J by 2 bases, with 17 bases between them. Germline CDR1 SNHLY, CDR2 FYNNEI. CDR3 protein: CASSEAHDRRWGNQPQHF. For the CDR3, the DNA is TGTGCCAGCAGTGAAGCTCATGACAGGAGGTGGGGCAATCAGCCCCAGCATTTT.

This chain's CDR3 is CASSPLANYGYTF. As DNA, the CDR3 is TGTGCCAGCAGCCCTCTAGCTAACTATGGCTACACCTTC. The V call is TRBV7-9, the J call TRBJ1-2; D not resolved. V lost 5 bases and J 0 bases, leaving 7 bases between the germline ends. The CDR3 has 13 amino acids. Germline-derived CDR1 and CDR2 are SEHNR and FQNEAQ (reference sequence).

This chain links TRBV30 with TRBJ1-2; TRBD1 matches at 11 bases. Per germline, CDR1 GTSNPN and CDR2 SVGIG (reference sequence). V shed 3 bases, J shed 7 bases, and the junction held 7 bases outside the gene matches. The CDR3 covers 14 residues. The CDR3 nucleotides read TGTGCCTGGAGGCAGGACAGGGGGCTAGGTGGCTACACCTTC. Translating gives CAWRQDRGLGGYTF. Together with reference TRBV30 and TRBJ1-2, the CDR3 gives the full variable domain: SQTIHQWPATLVQPVGSPLSLECTVEGTSNPNLYWYRQAAGRGLQLLFYSVGIGQISSEVPQNLSASRPQDRQFILSSKKLLLSDSGFYLCAWRQDRGLGGYTFGSGTRLTVV.

The chain carries TRBV19 and TRBJ1-5; no clear D. Trimming took 4 bases from V and 7 from J, leaving 14 bases between them. Germline V CDR1 and CDR2: LNHDA, SQIVND (reference sequence). The CDR3 has 14 residues. DNA of the CDR3: TGTGCCAGTAGTACCCGCGGTCTAGGACAGCCCCAGCATTTT. It specifies CASSTRGLGQPQHF. Variable domain in full (rest from reference TRBV19 and TRBJ1-5): DGGITQSPKYLFRKEGQNVTLSCEQNLNHDAMYWYRQDPGQGLRLIYYSQIVNDFQKGDIAEGYSVSREKKESFPLTVTSAQKNPTAFYLCASSTRGLGQPQHFGDGTRLSIL.

In this sample, this clone turned up once. V is TRBV6-5 and J is TRBJ1-2, with 9 positions matching TRBD1. The J segment lost 8 bases and the V segment lost 6 bases, leaving 10 bases of the junction unmatched. This CDR3 spans 14 amino acids. Germline V CDR1 and CDR2: MNHEY, SVGAGI. The CDR3 DNA is TGTGCCAGCAGGGGGACAGGGCATCGAGGAGGCTACACCTTC. It is translated as CASRGTGHRGGYTF.

The rearrangement joins TRBV19 to TRBJ2-1; the match to TRBD2 covers 15 bases. CDR1 and CDR2 from the germline V gene are LNHDA and SQIVND (reference sequence). The V segment lost 5 bases and the J segment 8 bases; nucleotides outside the gene matches: 4. The CDR3 consists of 15 residues. CDR3 amino acids: CASSWTSGRVDEQFF. The CDR3 nucleotides are TGTGCCAGTAGTTGGACTAGCGGGAGGGTGGATGAGCAGTTCTTC.

This chain uses TRBV5-1 with TRBJ1-1; 12 nucleotides align to TRBD1. The germline V gene has CDR1 SGHRS and CDR2 YFSETQ. This CDR3 region has 17 residues. V dropped 1 base and J dropped 6; count of bases not matched to a gene: 10. The CDR3 here is CASSLTGTGGASSEAFF. CDR3 DNA: TGCGCCAGCAGCTTGACGGGGACAGGGGGCGCATCGTCTGAAGCTTTCTTT.

This chain links TRBV7-9 with TRBJ1-1, with TRBD1 identical over 8 bases. Germline V gene lookup returns CDR1 SEHNR and CDR2 FQNEAQ (reference sequence). This CDR3 region has 12 residues. Unmatched junction bases numbered 6, after V lost 4 bases and J lost 11 bases. The CDR3 region has the DNA TGTGCCAGCAGCTCGGACAGGGTGGTCGCTTTCTTT. This codes for CASSSDRVVAFF.

The chain links TRBV27 to TRBJ2-5; 8 bases are shared with TRBD2. The ends lost 3 bases at V and 4 bases at J; junction bases unmatched: 1. The germline gives CDR1 MNHEY, CDR2 SMNVEV (reference sequence). The CDR3 loop spans 13 amino acids. The CDR3 nucleotides read TGTGCCAGCAGTTTCCGGGAGGGAGAGACCCAGTACTTC. Protein sequence: CASSFREGETQYF.

The J gene is TRBJ2-3, the V gene TRBV6-8; TRBD2 aligns across 10 bases. This CDR3 has 14 residues. Germline V lookup: CDR1 MNHGY, CDR2 SAAAGT. Trimming took 5 bases from V and 2 from J; bases not matched to a gene: 1. The CDR3 is CASSSGRATDTQYF. Written as DNA, the CDR3 is TGTGCCAGCAGTAGCGGGAGGGCCACAGATACGCAGTATTTT.

The chain combines TRBV28 with TRBJ1-2; D possibly corresponds to TRBD1 (6 bases). Between the trimmed V and J ends, which lost 6 bases and 8 bases, there was a span of 19 bases. The germline V gene has CDR1 MDHEN and CDR2 SYDVKM. CDR3 length: 14 residues. The CDR3 reads CASRRRGYQGGYTF. The CDR3 nucleotides read TGTGCCAGCAGGCGACGGGGCTACCAGGGGGGCTACACCTTC.

This clone was observed a single time. The V call is TRBV6-5, the J call TRBJ1-6; 10 bases are a match to TRBD1. Germline CDR1 is MNHEY and CDR2 is SVGAGI. The ends lost 8 bases at V and 10 bases at J; junction bases unmatched: 8. This CDR3 is 14 amino acids long. CDR3 in amino acids: CASLRDRGRSPLHF. In DNA, the CDR3 is TGTGCCAGCCTCCGGGACAGGGGCCGATCACCCCTCCACTTT.

The chain links TRBV29-1 to TRBJ1-2; the match to TRBD1 covers 8 bases. The trim removed 4 bases at V and 6 bases at J, leaving 10 bases unmatched. The V gene's germline CDR1 is SQVTM and CDR2 ANQGSEA. This CDR3 has 14 residues. The CDR3 DNA reads TGCAGCGTTGCGGACAGGGATGGCTTCGATGGCTACACCTTC. Its protein is CSVADRDGFDGYTF.